These 13 T cell receptor beta chains were sequenced from one sample in a study of T cells in Graves' hyperthyroidism and ophthalmopathy. Amplified TCR beta CDR3 regions came from RNA transcripts. A set of HTBI primers served as the primers for a first-round RT-PCR of the TCR CDR3. TCRdb itself ran the multiplex PCR reads through MiXCR, one entry per CDR3 protein. The top ten hold under 8.5% of the sample, which has 500,000 to 800,000 distinct CDR3 sequences, just under 45% seen once. The sample comprised peripheral blood or thyroid tissue (not recorded which). Receptors originate from an adult man with Graves' disease, either hyperthyroidism or ophthalmopathy (not recorded which).

This clonotype was seen at least ten times. This sequence joins TRBV6-5 and TRBJ1-1, with D possibly matching TRBD1 (6 bases). The germline V and J ends were trimmed by 5 bases and 1 base, with 11 bases remaining between them. Germline V gene lookup returns CDR1 MNHEY and CDR2 SVGAGI. This CDR3 is 14 amino acids long. This CDR3 reads CASSERTANTEAFF. The DNA for the CDR3 is TGTGCCAGCAGTGAGAGGACAGCGAACACTGAAGCTTTCTTT.

The J gene is TRBJ2-3, the V gene TRBV20-1; D possibly corresponds to TRBD2 (5 bases). V dropped 4 bases and J dropped 0 bases, with 8 bases sitting between them. Per the germline V gene, CDR1 is DFQATT and CDR2 is SNEGSKA (reference sequence). This CDR3 is 13 amino acids long. CDR3 coding DNA: TGCAGTGCTATGGAGGCCAGCACAGATACGCAGTATTTT. Its protein is CSAMEASTDTQYF.

The sample holds a few counts of this clonotype. The rearrangement joins TRBV19 to TRBJ1-4; perhaps TRBD1 as D (5 bases). Germline CDR1 and CDR2: LNHDA and SQIVND (reference sequence). Trimming cost V 5 bases and J 7 bases, with 14 bases left between them. This CDR3 region has 14 residues. CDR3 sequence (DNA): TGTGCCAGTAGTCCTTGGACACAATCTGAAAAACTGTTTTTT. Its protein product is CASSPWTQSEKLFF.

The rearrangement uses TRBV7-4 and TRBJ1-5, with D possibly matching TRBD1 (6 bases). Germline V gene sequence: CDR1 SGHVT, CDR2 SQSDAQ. The CDR3 extends over 15 amino acids. The V and J ends lost 7 bases and 5 bases respectively, with 18 bases between them. The CDR3 coding sequence is TGTGCCAGCAACCTCACAGGGAGGTGGTATCAGCCCCAGCATTTT. This gives the protein CASNLTGRWYQPQHF.

A remark on this clonotype: Relative to the germline gene, one junction end is altered; a read error may explain this. The rearrangement links TRBV5-1 to TRBJ1-2; D possibly corresponds to TRBD1 (6 bases). The CDR3 runs 14 residues. Germline CDR1 reads SGHRS; CDR2 reads YFSETQ. The CDR3 is CASSSPGEDYGYTF. The DNA for the CDR3 is TGTGCCAGCAGCTCTCCAGGGGAGGACTATGGCTACACCTTC.

The chain has TRBV7-9 and TRBJ1-3; 9 bases map to TRBD1. V gave up 7 bases and J gave up 6 bases; unmatched junction bases: 13. The CDR3 length is 16 residues. CDR1 is SEHNR, CDR2 FQNEAQ, per germline (reference sequence). CDR3 region: CASTPRGQGALNTIYF. The CDR3 coding sequence is TGTGCCAGCACCCCCCGGGGACAGGGCGCTTTAAACACCATATATTTT.

The chain couples TRBV7-2 to TRBJ1-1; a possible D gene is TRBD1 (5 bases). The CDR3 spans 15 residues. CDR1 and CDR2 (germline): SGHTA, FQGNSA. V shed 5 bases and J shed 5 bases, with 18 bases lying between them. CDR3 in amino acids: CASSHQGPLRTEAFF. Written as DNA, the CDR3 is TGTGCCAGCAGCCATCAGGGACCCTTGCGGACTGAAGCTTTCTTT.

This clonotype was seen a few times. This rearrangement joins TRBV7-9 to TRBJ1-2, with D maybe TRBD1 (6 bases). Germline assignment: CDR1 SEHNR and CDR2 FQNEAQ (reference sequence). The V end was cut by 5 bases, the J end by 4 bases, with 14 bases between. This CDR3 comprises 14 residues. The CDR3: CASSPHRVGYGYTF. The DNA for the CDR3 is TGTGCCAGCAGCCCTCACAGGGTTGGCTATGGCTACACCTTC.

This chain connects TRBV7-8 to TRBJ2-7; tentatively, D is TRBD1 (6 bases). V was pared by 5 bases and J by 10 bases, with 24 bases between. The CDR3 extends over 15 amino acids. Germline V CDR1 and CDR2: SGHVS, FQNEAQ. CDR3: CASSPGRGQPEAQYF. The CDR3 DNA reads as TGTGCCAGCAGCCCTGGACGAGGACAGCCAGAGGCCCAGTACTTC.

In its sample, this clonotype was seen a few times. V usage is TRBV6-5 and J usage is TRBJ2-7, with no clear D. With 0 bases removed from V and 7 bases from J, the gap between germline ends came to 13 bases. Germline V gene sequence: CDR1 MNHEY, CDR2 SVGAGI. The CDR3 runs 14 residues. The CDR3 DNA follows: TGTGCCAGCAGTTACTCCGCGGTCCGCGCAGAGCAGTACTTC. Translation: CASSYSAVRAEQYF.

This clonotype was recorded at least ten times. V and J are TRBV15 and TRBJ1-5; no firm D call. The V and J ends lost 2 bases and 5 bases respectively, with 7 bases between them. The CDR3 length is 13 residues. Germline CDR1 LNHNV, CDR2 YYDKDF (reference sequence). The CDR3 sequence: CATSRLGHQPQHF. The CDR3 coding sequence is TGTGCCACCAGCAGATTAGGGCATCAGCCCCAGCATTTT.

About this clonotype itself: A read error may produce the germline difference seen at one junction end. V usage is TRBV7-2 and J usage is TRBJ1-5; perhaps TRBD1 as D (5 bases). Germline V lookup: CDR1 SGHTA, CDR2 FQGNSA. The CDR3 consists of 13 residues. The CDR3 DNA is TGTGCCTGGGGCGACCGAAGCAGTCAGCCCCAGCATTTT. Amino acids: CAWGDRSSQPQHF.

This clonotype was counted at least ten times. This sequence joins TRBV7-2 and TRBJ1-6; D unresolved. The V end lost 1 base, the J end lost 9 bases, and 13 bases lay between the germline ends. Germline-derived CDR1 and CDR2 are SGHTA and FQGNSA. The CDR3 sequence is 15 residues long. CDR3 nucleotides: TGTGCCAGCAGCTTAGATCCGAGGGATGGTTCACCCCTCCACTTT. It is translated as CASSLDPRDGSPLHF.